These T cell receptor beta chains were read from a single sample in a study of graft-versus-host responses after intestinal transplantation. Some clones are missing from TCRdb's copy, which holds only in-frame ones; the method was immunoSEQ multiplex PCR. The table shows tens of thousands of clones, with around 95% occurring only once. No antigen has been identified for these receptors. Specimen: unstimulated CD8+ T cells sorted from spleen or lymph node cells, collected before intestinal transplant. These receptors originate from a human donor who received an intestinal transplant. Both conserved end residues are part of each CDR3. The D gene is left open where the match is weak. The size of a clone is reported for some rows only, either as once, few or many, or as a class for expanded clones.

CDR3 DNA: TGTGCCAGCACCTCCGACCAGACGGACGAGCAGTACTTC
CDR3 protein: CASTSDQTDEQYF
clone size: .
J gene: TRBJ2-7
D gene: .
V gene: TRBV25-1

CDR3 DNA: TGTGCCAGCAAGGGAAATCAGCCCCAGCATTTT
CDR3 protein: CASKGNQPQHF
clone size: .
J gene: TRBJ1-5
D gene: .
V gene: TRBV6-5

CDR3 DNA: TGCGCCAGCAGCAGCGGGGACTATGGCTACACCTTC
CDR3 protein: CASSSGDYGYTF
clone size: .
J gene: TRBJ1-2
D gene: .
V gene: TRBV10-2

CDR3 DNA: TGTGCCAGCAGTTACTCGTTACAGGGGATAAACGAGCAGTACTTC
CDR3 protein: CASSYSLQGINEQYF
clone size: .
J gene: TRBJ2-7
D gene: TRBD1
V gene: TRBV6-5

CDR3 DNA: TGTGCCAGCAGTTTTCGGAGGGGCTCGGGCACTGAAGCTTTCTTT
CDR3 protein: CASSFRRGSGTEAFF
clone size: .
J gene: TRBJ1-1
D gene: .
V gene: TRBV28

CDR3 DNA: TGCGCCAGCAAACAGGGGACGACGAACGAGCAGTACTTC
CDR3 protein: CASKQGTTNEQYF
clone size: .
J gene: TRBJ2-7
D gene: TRBD1
V gene: TRBV5-1

CDR3 DNA: TGTGCCAGCAGTACCCGAGTCTCGAACACCGGGGAGCTGTTTTTT
CDR3 protein: CASSTRVSNTGELFF
clone size: .
J gene: TRBJ2-2
D gene: .
V gene: TRBV27

CDR3 DNA: TGTGCCAGCAGTTTGGGACAGGGGGATAACATTCAGTACTTC
CDR3 protein: CASSLGQGDNIQYF
clone size: .
J gene: TRBJ2-4
D gene: TRBD1
V gene: TRBV27

CDR3 DNA: TGTGCCAGCAGTCTGGGTTTTGAAGCTTTCTTT
CDR3 protein: CASSLGFEAFF
clone size: .
J gene: TRBJ1-1
D gene: .
V gene: TRBV28

CDR3 DNA: TGTGCCAGCGGAGAGCCAGGGACAAGCACAGATACGCAGTATTTT
CDR3 protein: CASGEPGTSTDTQYF
clone size: once
J gene: TRBJ2-3
D gene: .
V gene: TRBV7-9

CDR3 DNA: TGCGCCAGCAGCCATGCGTCGCCGGGACTAGCGGGAGGAGACGAGCAGTACTTC
CDR3 protein: CASSHASPGLAGGDEQYF
clone size: .
J gene: TRBJ2-7
D gene: TRBD2
V gene: TRBV4-1

CDR3 DNA: TGTGCCAGCAGCTTGGCCCAGACGAACACCGGGGAGCTGTTTTTT
CDR3 protein: CASSLAQTNTGELFF
clone size: .
J gene: TRBJ2-2
D gene: .
V gene: TRBV5-8

CDR3 DNA: TGTGCCAGCAGTTACTCCGACAGGGGTGACACTGAAGCTTTCTTT
CDR3 protein: CASSYSDRGDTEAFF
clone size: .
J gene: TRBJ1-1
D gene: TRBD1
V gene: TRBV6-5

CDR3 DNA: TGTGCCAGCAGTGAAAGCGGGGGGTTTGGCTCCTATAATTCACCCCTCCACTTT
CDR3 protein: CASSESGGFGSYNSPLHF
clone size: .
J gene: TRBJ1-6
D gene: .
V gene: TRBV2

CDR3 DNA: TGTGCCAGCAGCTCCGATAGGGGACAGATTGAAAAACTGTTTTTT
CDR3 protein: CASSSDRGQIEKLFF
clone size: .
J gene: TRBJ1-4
D gene: TRBD1
V gene: TRBV5-4

CDR3 DNA: TGTGCCAGCAGTGAACGGACAGCAGCCTACGAGCAGTACTTC
CDR3 protein: CASSERTAAYEQYF
clone size: .
J gene: TRBJ2-7
D gene: .
V gene: TRBV6-5

CDR3 DNA: TGTGCCAGCAGCTCAACATTGACAGGGAGGATGAACACTGAAGCTTTCTTT
CDR3 protein: CASSSTLTGRMNTEAFF
clone size: .
J gene: TRBJ1-1
D gene: TRBD1
V gene: TRBV11-2

CDR3 DNA: TGTGCCAGCAGTCCCGGACAGGGAGTGGGAGCTTTCTTT
CDR3 protein: CASSPGQGVGAFF
clone size: .
J gene: TRBJ1-1
D gene: TRBD1
V gene: TRBV27

CDR3 DNA: TGTGCCAGCAGCTTGGTCAGGGGGCCGCCGGATACGCAGTATTTT
CDR3 protein: CASSLVRGPPDTQYF
clone size: .
J gene: TRBJ2-3
D gene: TRBD1
V gene: TRBV5-6

CDR3 DNA: TGTGCCAGCAGCCGAGGAACACGACGCCTTATCTCTGGGGCCAACGTCCTGACTTTC
CDR3 protein: CASSRGTRRLISGANVLTF
clone size: .
J gene: TRBJ2-6
D gene: .
V gene: TRBV7-2

CDR3 DNA: TGTGCCAGCAGGCGGGACGGTAGCAATCAGCCCCAGCATTTT
CDR3 protein: CASRRDGSNQPQHF
clone size: .
J gene: TRBJ1-5
D gene: .
V gene: TRBV6-5

CDR3 DNA: TGTGCCAGCAGCTTTCCTAGCGGGAGCACAGATACGCAGTATTTT
CDR3 protein: CASSFPSGSTDTQYF
clone size: .
J gene: TRBJ2-3
D gene: TRBD2
V gene: TRBV5-6

CDR3 DNA: TGTGCCAGCAGTTACTCGGACTGGGATTCTGGCGGGGAGCTGTTTTTT
CDR3 protein: CASSYSDWDSGGELFF
clone size: .
J gene: TRBJ2-2
D gene: .
V gene: TRBV6-6

CDR3 DNA: TGTGCCAGCAGCTTAGGGACAGACTATGGCTACACCTTC
CDR3 protein: CASSLGTDYGYTF
clone size: .
J gene: TRBJ1-2
D gene: .
V gene: TRBV7-9

CDR3 DNA: TGTGCCAGCAGTTCGACAGGGTACACTGAAGCTTTCTTT
CDR3 protein: CASSSTGYTEAFF
clone size: .
J gene: TRBJ1-1
D gene: TRBD1
V gene: TRBV27

CDR3 DNA: TGTGCCTGGAGTGTACGTCAACCGGGAAACACCATATATTTT
CDR3 protein: CAWSVRQPGNTIYF
clone size: once
J gene: TRBJ1-3
D gene: .
V gene: TRBV30

CDR3 DNA: TGCGCCAGCAGCTTGGGATTTCGGACTAGCGGTTCTTACTCCTACGAGCAGTACTTC
CDR3 protein: CASSLGFRTSGSYSYEQYF
clone size: .
J gene: TRBJ2-7
D gene: TRBD2
V gene: TRBV5-1

CDR3 DNA: TGTGCCAGCAGTTACGGGATAGACTACAATGAGCAGTTCTTC
CDR3 protein: CASSYGIDYNEQFF
clone size: .
J gene: TRBJ2-1
D gene: .
V gene: TRBV6-5

CDR3 DNA: TGCGCCAGCAGCTTGGACCGGGACAGTTATTCTGGAAACACCATATATTTT
CDR3 protein: CASSLDRDSYSGNTIYF
clone size: .
J gene: TRBJ1-3
D gene: TRBD1
V gene: TRBV5-1

CDR3 DNA: TGTGCCAGCAGCTTAGTCGGTTTAGGGGCGGAGGACACTGAAGCTTTCTTT
CDR3 protein: CASSLVGLGAEDTEAFF
clone size: .
J gene: TRBJ1-1
D gene: .
V gene: TRBV7-9

CDR3 DNA: TGTGCCAGCAGCTTTTTGGGGCCCACCTACAATGAGCAGTTCTTC
CDR3 protein: CASSFLGPTYNEQFF
clone size: .
J gene: TRBJ2-1
D gene: .
V gene: TRBV5-6

CDR3 DNA: TGTGCCATCAGTGAAGCGGCTCAAGAGACCCAGTACTTC
CDR3 protein: CAISEAAQETQYF
clone size: .
J gene: TRBJ2-5
D gene: .
V gene: TRBV10-3

CDR3 DNA: TGTGCCAGTAGTATAGATCCAGGCGCTTACAATCAGCCCCAGCATTTT
CDR3 protein: CASSIDPGAYNQPQHF
clone size: .
J gene: TRBJ1-5
D gene: .
V gene: TRBV19

CDR3 DNA: TGTGCCAGCATGCCCTCCAGGGGTCGTCGGGAGCAGTACTTC
CDR3 protein: CASMPSRGRREQYF
clone size: .
J gene: TRBJ2-7
D gene: .
V gene: TRBV27

CDR3 DNA: TGTGCCAGCAGTTTAACAGGGGGCGAGGAGACCCAGTACTTC
CDR3 protein: CASSLTGGEETQYF
clone size: .
J gene: TRBJ2-5
D gene: TRBD1
V gene: TRBV28

CDR3 DNA: TGTGCCAGCAGCTTGGCGGGGGGCAATCAGTACTTC
CDR3 protein: CASSLAGGNQYF
clone size: .
J gene: TRBJ2-7
D gene: .
V gene: TRBV5-6

CDR3 DNA: TGTGCCAGCTGGACTAGCGGGGATTCCTACGAGCAGTACTTC
CDR3 protein: CASWTSGDSYEQYF
clone size: .
J gene: TRBJ2-7
D gene: TRBD2
V gene: TRBV5-4

CDR3 DNA: TGTGCCTGGAGTGTTATGCGGACCAGCAGCCACAGACATAGCAATCAGCCCCAGCATTTT
CDR3 protein: CAWSVMRTSSHRHSNQPQHF
clone size: once
J gene: TRBJ1-5
D gene: .
V gene: TRBV30

CDR3 DNA: TGCGCCAGCAGCCAAAGTCCGGGACTACCGACCTCAGATGAGCAGTTCTTC
CDR3 protein: CASSQSPGLPTSDEQFF
clone size: .
J gene: TRBJ2-1
D gene: TRBD2
V gene: TRBV4-1

CDR3 DNA: TGTGCCAGCAGCGCGTTAGCGGAGCCCCCCTACGAGCAGTACTTC
CDR3 protein: CASSALAEPPYEQYF
clone size: .
J gene: TRBJ2-7
D gene: .
V gene: TRBV5-5

CDR3 DNA: TGTGCCAGCAGCTTATCCGAGGGGGAGATCTCCTACGAGCAGTACTTC
CDR3 protein: CASSLSEGEISYEQYF
clone size: .
J gene: TRBJ2-7
D gene: .
V gene: TRBV7-2

CDR3 DNA: TGTGCCATCAGTGAGGGATCTAGCAGGAGGGCCTCCTACGAGCAGTACTTC
CDR3 protein: CAISEGSSRRASYEQYF
clone size: few
J gene: TRBJ2-7
D gene: .
V gene: TRBV10-3

CDR3 DNA: TGTGCCAGCAGCGTACACGCTAATGAAAAACTGTTTTTT
CDR3 protein: CASSVHANEKLFF
clone size: .
J gene: TRBJ1-4
D gene: .
V gene: TRBV7-9

CDR3 DNA: TGCGCCAGCAGCTTTGATGGGATTTCTCATGGAAACACCATATATTTT
CDR3 protein: CASSFDGISHGNTIYF
clone size: .
J gene: TRBJ1-3
D gene: .
V gene: TRBV5-1

CDR3 DNA: TGTGCCAGCAGTTTATTGGGGGATCAGCCCCAGCATTTT
CDR3 protein: CASSLLGDQPQHF
clone size: few
J gene: TRBJ1-5
D gene: .
V gene: TRBV27

CDR3 DNA: TGTGCCACCAGCAGAGATACAGAGAATCAGCCCCAGCATTTT
CDR3 protein: CATSRDTENQPQHF
clone size: .
J gene: TRBJ1-5
D gene: .
V gene: TRBV15

CDR3 DNA: TGCGCCAGCACTCCCTCGGGACCGTATAGCAATCAGCCCCAGCATTTT
CDR3 protein: CASTPSGPYSNQPQHF
clone size: .
J gene: TRBJ1-5
D gene: .
V gene: TRBV10-2

CDR3 DNA: TGCGCCAGCAGCTTGTTTTCTTCCGAGCGGGAGTCCGGAAGCCAAGAGACCCAGTACTTC
CDR3 protein: CASSLFSSERESGSQETQYF
clone size: .
J gene: TRBJ2-5
D gene: TRBD2
V gene: TRBV5-1

CDR3 DNA: TGTGCCAGCAGTTACGTTTCGGAGGCCCCCGCGGGTGGCTACACCTTC
CDR3 protein: CASSYVSEAPAGGYTF
clone size: .
J gene: TRBJ1-2
D gene: .
V gene: TRBV6-5

CDR3 DNA: TGCGCCAGCAGCTTGGGGCAGGGGAAGGATGAAAAACTGTTTTTT
CDR3 protein: CASSLGQGKDEKLFF
clone size: .
J gene: TRBJ1-4
D gene: .
V gene: TRBV5-1